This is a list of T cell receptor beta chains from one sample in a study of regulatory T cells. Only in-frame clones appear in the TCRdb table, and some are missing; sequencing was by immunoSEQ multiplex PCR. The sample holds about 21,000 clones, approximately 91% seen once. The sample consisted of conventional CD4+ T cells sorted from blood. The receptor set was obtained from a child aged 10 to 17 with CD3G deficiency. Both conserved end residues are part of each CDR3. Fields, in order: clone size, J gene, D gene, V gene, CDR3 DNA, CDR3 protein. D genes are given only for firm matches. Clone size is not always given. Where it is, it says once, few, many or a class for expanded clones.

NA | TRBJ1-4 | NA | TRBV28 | TGTGCCAGCAGCCCGACAGGCCCTCGAGAAAAACTGTTTTTT | CASSPTGPREKLFF
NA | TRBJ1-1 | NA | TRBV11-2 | TGTGCCAGCAGCTTCAACAGGTGGAACACTGAAGCTTTCTTT | CASSFNRWNTEAFF
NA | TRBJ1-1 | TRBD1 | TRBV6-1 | TGTGCCAGCAGTGAAGCCGGGACAGGACTCCCTCGTATGGCTGAAGCTTTCTTT | CASSEAGTGLPRMAEAFF
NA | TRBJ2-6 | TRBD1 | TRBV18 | TGTGCCAGCTCACCACGGGACAGGGGAATGGCTGGGGCCAACGTCCTGACTTTC | CASSPRDRGMAGANVLTF
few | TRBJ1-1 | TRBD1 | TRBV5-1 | TGCGCCAGCAGCTTGACCGGCAGGGGGACTGAAGCTTTCTTT | CASSLTGRGTEAFF
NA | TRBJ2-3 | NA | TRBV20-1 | TGCAGTGCCCTGGGCACAGATACGCAGTATTTT | CSALGTDTQYF
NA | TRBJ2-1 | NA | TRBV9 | TGTGCCAGCAGCGTAGCACTTAATGGTGAGCAGTTCTTC | CASSVALNGEQFF
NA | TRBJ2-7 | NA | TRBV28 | TGTGCCAGCAGTTCGCTTATCTCCCGCCCTAACGGGGCAGGGCTTGGTTCCTACGAGCAGTACTTC | CASSSLISRPNGAGLGSYEQYF
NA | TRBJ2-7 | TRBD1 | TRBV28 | TGTGCCAGCAGTTCCCCGATGACAGGGACATTCGAGCAGTACTTC | CASSSPMTGTFEQYF
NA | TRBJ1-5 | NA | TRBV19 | TGTGCCAGTAATGCAGGGGAGAAGCAGCCCCAGCATTTT | CASNAGEKQPQHF
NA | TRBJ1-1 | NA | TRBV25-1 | TGTGCCAGCAGTGAATATAACCAGGGCACTGAAGCTTTCTTT | CASSEYNQGTEAFF
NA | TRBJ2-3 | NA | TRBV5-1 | TGCGCCAGCAGGGGGAGTAACACAGATACGCAGTATTTT | CASRGSNTDTQYF
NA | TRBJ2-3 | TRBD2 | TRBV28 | TGTGCCAGCAGTCCGCCGCCGGGGCGGGGGTTTAGCACAGATACGCAGTATTTT | CASSPPPGRGFSTDTQYF
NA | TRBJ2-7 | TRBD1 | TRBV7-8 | TGTGCCAGCAGCAGCATCCCGGGACAGGGGTCCCACGAGCAGTACTTC | CASSSIPGQGSHEQYF
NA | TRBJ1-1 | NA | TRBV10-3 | TGTGCCATCAGCCCAGACAGGAACACTGAAGCTTTCTTT | CAISPDRNTEAFF
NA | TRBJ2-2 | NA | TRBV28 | TGTGCCAGCAGTTTGGGCAGGAACACCGGGGAGCTGTTTTTT | CASSLGRNTGELFF
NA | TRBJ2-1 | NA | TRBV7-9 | TGTGCCAGCAGCCTAACAGGGATGGGTGAGCAGTTCTTC | CASSLTGMGEQFF
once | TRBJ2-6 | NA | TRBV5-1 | TGCGCCAGCAGCTTCGACAGCTCTGGGGCCAACGTCCTGACTTTC | CASSFDSSGANVLTF
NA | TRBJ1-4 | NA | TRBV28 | TGTGCCAGCAGTTCCCTCCGAGAAAAACTGTTTTTT | CASSSLREKLFF
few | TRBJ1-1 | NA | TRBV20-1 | TGCAGTGCCCAGAGGGACACTGAAGCTTTCTTT | CSAQRDTEAFF
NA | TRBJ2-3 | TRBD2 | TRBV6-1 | TGTGCCACCTCACGGGGGGGGGAAAATCCGGATACGCAGTATTTT | CATSRGGENPDTQYF
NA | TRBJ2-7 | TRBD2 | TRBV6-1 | TGTGCCAGCAGTGGGGTAATAGCGGGAGGACACTCAAGAGAGCAGTACTTC | CASSGVIAGGHSREQYF
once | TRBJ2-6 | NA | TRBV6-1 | TGTGCCAGCAGTGCCGGGACAACTGGGGCCAACGTCCTGACTTTC | CASSAGTTGANVLTF
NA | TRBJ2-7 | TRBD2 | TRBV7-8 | TGTGCCAGCAGCTATGGGGAGGGCGCCGGTTACGAGCAGTACTTC | CASSYGEGAGYEQYF
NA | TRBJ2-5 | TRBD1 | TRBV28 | TGTGCCAGCAGTAACAGGGGGCTCTCCTTAGGGGAGACCCAGTACTTC | CASSNRGLSLGETQYF
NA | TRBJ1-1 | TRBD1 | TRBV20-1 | TGCAGTGCTAAGGGACAGGGTGAAGCTTTCTTT | CSAKGQGEAFF
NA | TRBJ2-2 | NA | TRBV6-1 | TGTGCCAGCAGTCTAATAGTCGCCGGGGAGCTGTTTTTT | CASSLIVAGELFF
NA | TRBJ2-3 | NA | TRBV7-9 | TGTGCCAGCAGCTTAGCGGGACACACAGATACGCAGTATTTT | CASSLAGHTDTQYF
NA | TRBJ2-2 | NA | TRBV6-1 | TGTGCCAGCAGTGAAATCGGAGGAACCGGGGAGCTGTTTTTT | CASSEIGGTGELFF
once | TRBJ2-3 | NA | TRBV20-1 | TGCAGTGCTAGTGTAACGGGAACGCAGTATTTT | CSASVTGTQYF
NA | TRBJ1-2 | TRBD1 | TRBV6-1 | TGTGCCAGCAGTGTTTTAGGGGGCAGCGGCTATGGCTACACCTTC | CASSVLGGSGYGYTF
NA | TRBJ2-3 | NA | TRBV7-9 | TGTGCCAGCAGCTTAGAACTAGTTGGCGATACGCAGTATTTT | CASSLELVGDTQYF
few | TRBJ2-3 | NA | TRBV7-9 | TGTGCCAGCAGCCAAGTTTTCGGCGATACGCAGTATTTT | CASSQVFGDTQYF
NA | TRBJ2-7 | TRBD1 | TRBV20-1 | TGCAGTGCAGGCGACAGGGGACAGCAGTACTTC | CSAGDRGQQYF
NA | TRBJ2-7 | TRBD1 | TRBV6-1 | TGTGCCAGCAGGAAGGGGACAGGGGGTAACGAGCAGTACTTC | CASRKGTGGNEQYF
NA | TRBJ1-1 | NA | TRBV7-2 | TGTGCCAGCAGCTTAGGAGACAGGACAGCTTTCTTT | CASSLGDRTAFF
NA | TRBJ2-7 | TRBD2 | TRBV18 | TGTGCCAGCTCCGGCGGCCCGGGGGGGGAGCAGTACTTC | CASSGGPGGEQYF
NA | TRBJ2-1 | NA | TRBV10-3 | TGTGCCATCAGTGAGAAAGTTAGCCTGACCTACAATGAGCAGTTCTTC | CAISEKVSLTYNEQFF
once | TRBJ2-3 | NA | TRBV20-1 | TGCAGTGCTGGGGTGGGTACGCAGTATTTT | CSAGVGTQYF
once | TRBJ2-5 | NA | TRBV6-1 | TGTGCCAGCAGTGGTTCGGGGCCGGAGACCCAGTACTTC | CASSGSGPETQYF
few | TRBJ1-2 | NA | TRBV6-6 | TGTGCCAGCAGCCTGCTCGGGGGTTCCTATGGCTACACCTTC | CASSLLGGSYGYTF
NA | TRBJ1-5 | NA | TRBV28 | TGTGCCAGCAGTTTCGGAGGGGAGAGCAATCAGCCCCAGCATTTT | CASSFGGESNQPQHF
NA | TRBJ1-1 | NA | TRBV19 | TGTGCCAGTAGGCTCTCTCAGGGAGGAGGCACTGAAGCTTTCTTT | CASRLSQGGGTEAFF
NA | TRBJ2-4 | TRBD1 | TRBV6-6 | TGTGCCAGCAGTGACAGGGGAGGAGGAAACATTCAGTACTTC | CASSDRGGGNIQYF
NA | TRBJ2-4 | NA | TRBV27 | TGTGCCAGCAGTTTATACAGGACACTAGCCAAAAACATTCAGTACTTC | CASSLYRTLAKNIQYF
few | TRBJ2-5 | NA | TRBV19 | TGTGCCAGTAGCCCTCTAGGTTCGGAGACCCAGTACTTC | CASSPLGSETQYF
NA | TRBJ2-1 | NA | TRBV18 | TGTGCCAGCTCTCAGGGCCTGCAGGGGCAGTTCTTC | CASSQGLQGQFF
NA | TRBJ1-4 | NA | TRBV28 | TGTGCCAGCAGTTTAGGTCTACTTTCAACTAATGAAAAACTGTTTTTT | CASSLGLLSTNEKLFF
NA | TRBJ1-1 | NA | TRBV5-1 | TGCGCCAGCAGCTTCAAAACGGGCACTGAAGCTTTCTTT | CASSFKTGTEAFF
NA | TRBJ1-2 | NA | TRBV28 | TGTGCCAGCAGTCCACACCCCGGGAGAGGCTATGGCTACACCTTC | CASSPHPGRGYGYTF
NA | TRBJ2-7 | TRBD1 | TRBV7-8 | TGTGCCAGCAGCGGGACAGCCAACTACGAGCAGTACTTC | CASSGTANYEQYF
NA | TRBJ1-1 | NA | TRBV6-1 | TGTGCCAGCAGTGAAGCCTTTCAGCAGGGTAAGACTGAAGCTTTCTTT | CASSEAFQQGKTEAFF
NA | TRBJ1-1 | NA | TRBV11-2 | TGTGCCAGCAGCTTTTACTCGAACACTGAAGCTTTCTTT | CASSFYSNTEAFF
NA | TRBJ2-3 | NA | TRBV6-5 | TGTGCCAGCAGCCGTAGGGCTGGGGGCACAGATACGCAGTATTTT | CASSRRAGGTDTQYF